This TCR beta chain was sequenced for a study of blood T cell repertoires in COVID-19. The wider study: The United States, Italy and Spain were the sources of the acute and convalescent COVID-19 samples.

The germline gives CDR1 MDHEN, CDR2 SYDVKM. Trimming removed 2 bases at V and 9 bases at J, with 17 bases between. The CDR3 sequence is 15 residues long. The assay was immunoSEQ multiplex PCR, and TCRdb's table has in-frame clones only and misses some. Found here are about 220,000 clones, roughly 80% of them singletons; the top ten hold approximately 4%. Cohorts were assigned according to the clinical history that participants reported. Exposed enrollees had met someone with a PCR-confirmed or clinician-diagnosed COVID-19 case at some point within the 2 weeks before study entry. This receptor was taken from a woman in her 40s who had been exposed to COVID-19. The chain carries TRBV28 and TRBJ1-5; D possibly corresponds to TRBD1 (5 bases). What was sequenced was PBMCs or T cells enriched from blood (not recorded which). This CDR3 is CASSLRDFPSRPQHF. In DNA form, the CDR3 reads TGTGCCAGCAGTTTACGGGACTTCCCGTCGAGGCCCCAGCATTTT.